The 3 T cell receptor beta chains reported below all come from one sample, sequenced in a study of human T cells and chemical hapten exposure. TCRdb recomputed calls from the RACE reads with MiXCR, one row per CDR3 protein. The sample consists of 40,000 or so distinct CDR3 sequences, about 13% of them appearing once. Time point given: patch test 3, about 24 weeks after DPC sensitization. Regarding treatment: therapeutic diphenylcyclopropenone sensitization with weekly scalp DPC. Total RNA came from unfractionated whole blood. The sample here was whole blood, taken in connection with sensitization to the hapten diphenylcyclopropenone (DPC). All receptors come from a woman in her 40s with alopecia areata. Some clones in this sample may be carry-over from other donors' samples.

The chain links TRBV7-2 to TRBJ1-4; no clear D. This CDR3 has 15 residues. Looked up from germline, CDR1 is SGHTA and CDR2 is FQGNSA. The V end was cut by 1 base, the J end by 0 bases, with 6 bases between. CDR3 sequence (DNA): TGTGCCAGCAGCTTAGGTTATGCAACTAATGAAAAACTGTTTTTT. The encoded protein is CASSLGYATNEKLFF. The complete variable domain, with remaining parts taken from reference TRBV7-2 and TRBJ1-4, reads GAGVSQSPSNKVTEKGKDVELRCDPISGHTALYWYRQSLGQGLEFLIYFQGNSAPDKSGLPSDRFSAERTGGSVSTLTIQRTQQEDSAVYLCASSLGYATNEKLFFGSGTQLSVL.

This clonotype came up a few times. The CDR3 DNA is TGTGCCAGTAGTATACTTAGGCGGGGCACAGATACGCAGTATTTT. Its protein product is CASSILRRGTDTQYF. The chain combines TRBV19 with TRBJ2-3; tentatively, D is TRBD2 (5 bases). The CDR3 runs 15 residues. V gave up 2 bases and J gave up 1 base, with 10 bases separating them. The germline V gene encodes CDR1 LNHDA and CDR2 SQIVND (reference sequence). The whole variable domain, filled in from reference TRBV19 and TRBJ2-3, reads DGGITQSPKYLFRKEGQNVTLSCEQNLNHDAMYWYRQDPGQGLRLIYYSQIVNDFQKGDIAEGYSVSREKKESFPLTVTSAQKNPTAFYLCASSILRRGTDTQYFGPGTRLTVL.

V and J are TRBV10-2 and TRBJ2-3; D is undetermined. V lost 6 bases and J 6 bases, leaving 10 bases between the germline ends. This CDR3 has 12 residues. Germline CDR1 is WSHSY and CDR2 is SAAADI. CDR3 coding DNA: TGCGCCAGCAGGGACGGATGGGATACGCAGTATTTT. The encoded protein is CASRDGWDTQYF.